The present TCR beta chain was sequenced within a study of blood T cell repertoires in COVID-19 (dated by TCRdb to about 2020). For the wider study: Collaborator samples came from the United States, Italy and Spain and covered acute and convalescent phases of COVID-19. The repertoires were released in a freely available public database intended as a resource for research on the immune response to SARS-CoV-2. HLA class I and class II types, where available, came from metadata supplied by the sample provider rather than from assay-based typing. The prospective study material was composed of cDNA or gDNA derived from T cells, B-cell-depleted T cells, or PBMCs. Sample metadata almost always included a de-identified subject ID, COVID-19 status, age in years and sex. The dataset comprised deeply sampled blood TCRbeta repertoires from subjects exposed to, actively infected with, or recovered from COVID-19. The samples were drawn from the first 160 participants of the ongoing ImmuneRACE study and from over a thousand subjects provided by 6 global collaborators.

Details on this clone: It lacks a known antigen. Base qualities were left out, and no much larger clone turns up one base away.

What the authors observed across the whole study: The amount of clinical and demographic metadata varied by source and participant and was provided uncurated.

Whole blood was collected in K2EDTA tubes by collaborating institutions according to the institutions' own protocols. For TCRbeta analysis, collaborators shipped samples as frozen whole blood, isolated PBMCs, or DNA extracted from either of those sample types. TCRbeta CDR3 regions were amplified from genomic DNA using the immunoSEQ Assay, a bias-controlled multiplex PCR. The study's processing was this. The number of nucleated cells in each sample was estimated by amplification of reference gene primers within the assay. Sequence reads were collapsed and filtered to measure the absolute abundance of every unique TCRbeta CDR3 rearrangement. For each sample, productive Simpson clonality was calculated by taking the square root of Simpson's diversity index across productive rearrangements. TCRdb obtained this table from immuneACCESS and retained in-frame rearrangements with V and J assigned. These tables miss some clones; where compared with another copy, unresolved V genes account for less than half of the shortfall, and the remainder is unexplained. V, J and clone size are taken as reported in that table, and D and trimming were inferred from the DNA itself. The sample records approximately 61,000 clones, 75% to 85% of which are singletons. The top ten clonotypes cover 25% to 40% of the sample.

Taken from cysteine to phenylalanine, the CDR3 has 16 residues. The kept DNA is CDR3 alone, 48 bases in frame from the first base. Unmatched junction bases come to 9, with V trimmed by 4 bases and J by 6 bases. Based on the germline V gene, the CDR1 and CDR2 sequences are SGDLS and YYNGEE. The chain links TRBV9 with TRBJ1-6, and 8 junctional nucleotides match TRBD1. The source of this sequence is a human donor in a cohort sampled during active COVID-19. Sequencing was performed on peripheral blood. The DNA is as follows: TGTGCCAGCAGCTCAGACAGGGGACGGACTAATTCACCCCTCCACTTT. Its translation reads: CASSSDRGRTNSPLHF.